The rows below give T cell receptor beta chains drawn from one sample of a study of T cell changes during pregnancy in multiple sclerosis. Method: immunoSEQ multiplex PCR; TCRdb's copy keeps in-frame clones and lacks some. The sample lists approximately 130,000 clones; 96% were seen once. The sequences come from peripheral blood, collected after pregnancy. The origin of the receptors is a female donor with multiple sclerosis, enrolled in a pregnancy study. Both conserved end residues are part of each CDR3. The D gene is left open where the match is weak. Clone size is stated in some rows and not others, as once, few, many or a class when expanded.

TRBD1	TRBV5-1	TRBJ1-1	.	CASSQSGGLTEAFF	TGCGCCAGCAGCCAATCAGGGGGATTAACTGAAGCTTTCTTT
.	TRBV13	TRBJ2-3	.	CASSGQLTDTQYF	TGTGCCAGCAGTGGACAGCTCACAGATACGCAGTATTTT
TRBD2	TRBV5-1	TRBJ2-1	.	CASSMGLAGVYEQFF	TGCGCCAGCAGCATGGGACTAGCGGGAGTCTATGAGCAGTTCTTC
.	TRBV27	TRBJ2-1	.	CASSLAGGPYNEQFF	TGTGCCAGCAGTTTAGCCGGCGGGCCCTACAATGAGCAGTTCTTC
TRBD1	TRBV14	TRBJ2-5	.	CASSHPGQVQETQYF	TGTGCCAGCAGCCACCCGGGACAGGTCCAAGAGACCCAGTACTTC
TRBD1	TRBV12-5	TRBJ1-1	.	CASGKTGSNTEAFF	TGTGCTAGTGGTAAGACAGGGTCCAACACTGAAGCTTTCTTT
TRBD2	TRBV18	TRBJ2-2	.	CASSLRLAGGPSTGELFF	TGTGCCAGCTCACTTCGACTAGCGGGAGGGCCGAGCACCGGGGAGCTGTTTTTT
.	TRBV5-1	TRBJ2-2	once	CASSLNRGGGVTGELFF	TGCGCCAGCAGCTTAAACAGGGGAGGAGGTGTGACCGGGGAGCTGTTTTTT
.	TRBV5-4	TRBJ2-1	once	CASSLLGARHYNEQFF	TGTGCCAGCAGCTTGTTGGGGGCGCGACACTACAATGAGCAGTTCTTC
TRBD2	TRBV13	TRBJ2-2	.	CASSFGLAGVSGELFF	TGTGCCAGCAGCTTTGGACTAGCGGGAGTGAGCGGGGAGCTGTTTTTT
TRBD2	TRBV6-4	TRBJ2-1	.	CASSLTSGRWNEQFF	TGTGCCAGCAGTCTCACTAGCGGGAGGTGGAATGAGCAGTTCTTC
.	TRBV25-1	TRBJ1-1	once	CASSNRGVRDTEAFF	TGTGCCAGCAGCAATCGGGGGGTACGTGACACTGAAGCTTTCTTT
TRBD2	TRBV29-1	TRBJ2-3	.	CSVSPGLGSSTDTQYF	TGCAGCGTTTCCCCGGGACTAGGTTCTAGCACAGATACGCAGTATTTT
TRBD1	TRBV15	TRBJ1-2	once	CATSREGTGTYGYTF	TGTGCCACCAGCAGAGAAGGGACAGGGACCTATGGCTACACCTTC
TRBD2	TRBV28	TRBJ2-7	.	CARRSGRPTYEQYF	TGTGCCAGACGAAGCGGGAGGCCCACCTACGAGCAGTACTTC
.	TRBV28	TRBJ1-1	.	CGSFNFPNTEAFF	TGTGGAAGCTTTAATTTTCCGAACACTGAAGCTTTCTTT
.	TRBV28	TRBJ2-2	.	CASSLGNPGELFF	TGTGCCAGCAGTCTCGGGAATCCCGGGGAGCTGTTTTTT
TRBD2	TRBV6-1	TRBJ2-5	.	CASSPGGLLGETQYF	TGTGCCAGCAGTCCCGGGGGGTTGTTGGGAGAGACCCAGTACTTC
TRBD2	TRBV15	TRBJ2-3	.	CATSSEAGGPRDTQYF	TGTGCCACCAGCAGCGAAGCGGGAGGGCCGAGAGATACGCAGTATTTT
.	TRBV4-2	TRBJ2-7	.	CASSQEEPAVSYEQYF	TGTGCCAGCAGCCAAGAGGAACCAGCGGTATCCTACGAGCAGTACTTC
TRBD1	TRBV19	TRBJ1-1	.	CASSIGDRGHTEAFF	TGTGCCAGTAGTATCGGGGACAGGGGGCACACTGAAGCTTTCTTT
.	TRBV5-1	TRBJ2-1	.	CASSLGSLGYNEQFF	TGCGCCAGCAGCTTGGGGAGCCTTGGCTACAATGAGCAGTTCTTC
.	TRBV6-5	TRBJ1-5	.	CASSNTGIGPQHF	TGTGCCAGCAGCAATACGGGGATCGGGCCCCAGCATTTT
TRBD1	TRBV7-2	TRBJ2-7	.	CASSSQGGGTEQYF	TGTGCCAGCAGCTCACAGGGGGGAGGTACCGAGCAGTACTTC
TRBD2	TRBV9	TRBJ2-3	.	CASSVATGGPTDTQYF	TGTGCCAGCAGCGTAGCAACGGGAGGCCCCACAGATACGCAGTATTTT
TRBD2	TRBV2	TRBJ2-2	.	CASGISGTGELFF	TGTGCCAGCGGTATTAGCGGGACCGGGGAGCTGTTTTTT
.	TRBV19	TRBJ2-1	.	CASSSSLRHIAHNEQFF	TGTGCCAGTAGTTCCTCCCTCCGTCATATAGCCCACAATGAGCAGTTCTTC
.	TRBV19	TRBJ1-5	.	CASSLGHANQPQHF	TGTGCCAGTAGTCTTGGACACGCCAATCAGCCCCAGCATTTT
.	TRBV28	TRBJ1-2	.	CASSLSSGFRGYTF	TGTGCCAGCAGCCTCAGTTCAGGGTTCCGTGGCTACACCTTC
TRBD1	TRBV5-4	TRBJ2-2	.	CASSKGQGDTGELFF	TGTGCCAGCAGCAAAGGACAGGGCGACACCGGGGAGCTGTTTTTT
.	TRBV18	TRBJ2-5	.	CASSLLQGGETQYF	TGTGCCAGCTCACTGCTACAGGGTGGAGAGACCCAGTACTTC
.	TRBV7-8	TRBJ2-5	.	CASSFTGGVGQETQYF	TGTGCCAGCAGCTTTACGGGGGGCGTAGGACAGGAGACCCAGTACTTC
TRBD2	TRBV5-1	TRBJ2-1	.	CASNRVRGTSGHYNEQFF	TGCGCCAGCAACCGGGTCAGGGGGACTAGCGGACATTACAATGAGCAGTTCTTC
.	TRBV25-1	TRBJ2-7	.	CASSDLERTYEQYF	TGTGCCAGCAGTGATCTAGAGCGTACCTACGAGCAGTACTTC
TRBD2	TRBV10-3	TRBJ2-1	.	CAIGPTSGSGNEQFF	TGTGCCATCGGTCCGACTAGCGGGAGTGGGAATGAGCAGTTCTTC
.	TRBV5-6	TRBJ2-1	once	CASSMGPGGDNEQFF	TGTGCCAGCAGCATGGGCCCCGGGGGTGACAATGAGCAGTTCTTC
.	TRBV9	TRBJ2-1	.	CASSLSGTEQFF	TGTGCCAGCAGCCTTAGCGGCACGGAGCAGTTCTTC
.	TRBV15	TRBJ2-2	.	CATSRGGRTGELFF	TGTGCCACCAGCAGGGGGGGTAGGACCGGGGAGCTGTTTTTT
.	TRBV7-3	TRBJ2-1	.	CASSLRTPNEQFF	TGTGCCAGCAGCTTAAGGACACCCAATGAGCAGTTCTTC
TRBD1	TRBV18	TRBJ1-4	.	CASSPPGGGREKLFF	TGTGCCAGCTCACCACCAGGAGGGGGCAGAGAAAAACTGTTTTTT
TRBD1	TRBV28	TRBJ1-2	.	CASTPQGTNYGYTF	TGTGCCAGCACCCCACAGGGGACTAACTATGGCTACACCTTC
TRBD1	TRBV7-9	TRBJ2-7	.	CASSLGDRGHREQYF	TGTGCCAGCAGCTTAGGGGACAGGGGTCATCGGGAGCAGTACTTC
.	TRBV7-9	TRBJ1-5	.	CASSLALAGQPQHF	TGTGCCAGCAGCTTAGCCCTGGCGGGTCAGCCCCAGCATTTT
TRBD2	TRBV5-4	TRBJ2-7	.	CASSLSSGTSEQYF	TGTGCCAGCAGCCTTTCTAGCGGGACGTCCGAGCAGTACTTC
.	TRBV19	TRBJ2-4	.	CASSARGRENIQYF	TGTGCCAGTAGTGCCAGGGGAAGGGAAAACATTCAGTACTTC
.	TRBV15	TRBJ1-4	.	CATSRAAGTNREKLFF	TGTGCCACCAGCAGAGCCGCCGGGACTAACCGCGAAAAACTGTTTTTT
.	TRBV4-3	TRBJ1-5	.	CASSQDGRGRQPQHF	TGCGCCAGCAGCCAAGACGGCAGGGGAAGACAGCCCCAGCATTTT
TRBD1	TRBV7-6	TRBJ2-5	.	CASSLNRGPGETQYF	TGTGCCAGCAGCCTTAACAGGGGGCCAGGGGAGACCCAGTACTTC
.	TRBV9	TRBJ2-3	.	CASSVGDTQYF	TGTGCCAGCAGCGTCGGAGATACGCAGTATTTT
TRBD1	TRBV9	TRBJ2-1	once	CASSLGTGGTYEQFF	TGTGCCAGCAGCCTCGGGACAGGGGGTACATATGAGCAGTTCTTC
TRBD1	TRBV19	TRBJ2-7	.	CASKEQGAYEQYF	TGTGCCAGTAAGGAACAGGGGGCCTACGAGCAGTACTTC
.	TRBV4-3	TRBJ2-2	.	CASSDGTLTGELFF	TGCGCCAGCAGCGATGGGACTCTAACCGGGGAGCTGTTTTTT
.	TRBV9	TRBJ2-3	.	CASSVDSSTDTQYF	TGTGCCAGCAGCGTAGACAGTAGCACAGATACGCAGTATTTT
.	TRBV29-1	TRBJ2-7	.	CSVARVLSAREQYF	TGCAGCGTGGCCAGGGTATTATCGGCCAGGGAGCAGTACTTC
.	TRBV18	TRBJ1-2	.	CASSPPSGMNYGYTF	TGTGCCAGCTCACCACCGTCAGGGATGAACTATGGCTACACCTTC